This passage covers 26 T cell receptor beta chains from one sample sequenced in a study of blood T cell repertoires in COVID-19. Method: immunoSEQ multiplex PCR; TCRdb's copy keeps in-frame clones and lacks some. The sample contains approximately 73,000 clones, roughly 77% of which appear only once. Sequenced input: peripheral blood. These receptors were collected from a woman aged 70-85 years with acute or convalescent COVID-19.

The gene calls are TRBV7-2 and TRBJ2-5, with 7 bases matching TRBD1. V was clipped by 5 bases and J by 4 bases; unmatched bases: 7. This CDR3 has 14 amino acids. Per the germline V gene, CDR1 is SGHTA and CDR2 is FQGNSA. CDR3 amino acids: CASSVQTGLETQYF. As DNA, the CDR3 is TGTGCCAGCAGCGTTCAGACAGGGCTAGAGACCCAGTACTTC.

This clone was detected a few times. The CDR3 nucleotides are TGTGCCAGCAGCCCTGGGGGGTCAGACACTGAAGCTTTCTTT. Amino acid sequence: CASSPGGSDTEAFF. V gene TRBV11-3 combines with J gene TRBJ1-1, with D possibly TRBD1 on 5 matching bases. The CDR3 runs to 14 residues. Per the germline V gene, CDR1 is SGHNT and CDR2 is YENEEA. V gave up 5 bases and J gave up 3 bases, with 13 bases separating them.

The chain couples TRBV28 to TRBJ2-3, with TRBD1 identical over 8 bases. The ends lost 5 bases at V and 4 bases at J; junction bases unmatched: 11. CDR1 and CDR2 (germline): MDHEN, SYDVKM. There are 16 residues in the CDR3. CDR3 in DNA: TGTGCCAGCAGTACCGGACAGGGCCCCATCGCAGATACGCAGTATTTT. Translating it yields CASSTGQGPIADTQYF. Full variable domain (missing parts from reference TRBV28 and TRBJ2-3): DVKVTQSSRYLVKRTGEKVFLECVQDMDHENMFWYRQDPGLGLRLIYFSYDVKMKEKGDIPEGYSVSREKKERFSLILESASTNQTSMYLCASSTGQGPIADTQYFGPGTRLTVL.

The chain employs TRBV18 and TRBJ2-1; D possibly corresponds to TRBD1 (6 bases). The CDR3 totals 16 residues. The germline V and J ends were trimmed by 8 bases and 3 bases, with 20 bases remaining between them. The germline V gene has CDR1 KGHSH and CDR2 LQKENI. CDR3 amino acids: CASLTSRQTGYNEQFF. In DNA, the CDR3 is TGTGCCAGCCTTACCTCACGCCAGACAGGCTACAATGAGCAGTTCTTC.

This chain uses TRBV27 with TRBJ1-4, with D possibly TRBD1 on 5 matching bases. The germline V gene encodes CDR1 MNHEY and CDR2 SMNVEV (reference sequence). V was cut by 2 bases and J by 0 bases, with 13 bases left in between. This CDR3 spans 17 amino acids. The CDR3 sequence is CASSLLFSTATNEKLFF. Here the CDR3 DNA reads TGTGCCAGCAGTTTACTATTCTCGACAGCAACTAATGAAAAACTGTTTTTT.

This clone was recorded once. The V and J genes are TRBV25-1 and TRBJ2-1, with TRBD1 identical over 7 bases. Per the germline V gene, CDR1 is MGHDK and CDR2 is SYGVNS. The V segment lost 4 bases and the J segment 3 bases; nucleotides outside the gene matches: 9. The CDR3 consists of 16 residues. CDR3 sequence: CASSAASGQNYNEQFF. In DNA form, the CDR3 reads TGTGCCAGCAGTGCCGCGTCGGGACAGAACTACAATGAGCAGTTCTTC.

The chain combines TRBV19 with TRBJ1-1, with D possibly matching TRBD1 (6 bases). This CDR3 region has 13 residues. CDR1 is LNHDA and CDR2 is SQIVND in the germline V gene (reference sequence). V gave up 5 bases and J gave up 3 bases, with 10 bases separating them. CDR3 amino acids: CASSGTPHTEAFF. CDR3 nucleotides: TGTGCCAGTAGTGGGACACCACACACTGAAGCTTTCTTT. The variable domain in full, with the rest retrieved from reference TRBV19 and TRBJ1-1, is DGGITQSPKYLFRKEGQNVTLSCEQNLNHDAMYWYRQDPGQGLRLIYYSQIVNDFQKGDIAEGYSVSREKKESFPLTVTSAQKNPTAFYLCASSGTPHTEAFFGQGTRLTVV.

The chain has TRBV19 and TRBJ1-1, with 8 nucleotides matching TRBD1. The CDR3 contains 11 residues. V dropped 7 bases and J dropped 5; count of bases not matched to a gene: 0. Germline V lookup: CDR1 LNHDA, CDR2 SQIVND (reference sequence). The CDR3 DNA reads TGTGCCAGTAACAGGGGGACTGAAGCTTTCTTT. It translates to CASNRGTEAFF.

Remarks on this clone: Compared with germline, one end of the junction differs, possibly owing to a read error. This chain links TRBV7-7 with TRBJ2-1, with TRBD2 matching 9 bases. Germline-derived CDR1 and CDR2 are SSHAT and FNYEAQ (reference sequence). This CDR3 is built from 15 residues. The CDR3 protein is CASSLASGVHNEQFF. CDR3 bases: TGTGCTAGCAGCTTGGCTAGCGGGGTCCACAATGAGCAGTTCTTC.

The rearrangement uses TRBV6-4 and TRBJ2-5; 7 bases are a match to TRBD1. Germline V lookup: CDR1 MRHNA, CDR2 SNTAGT. CDR3 length: 13 amino acids. J lost 4 bases, V lost 5 bases, and 4 bases had no gene match. Written as DNA, the CDR3 is TGTGCCAGCAGTCCCAACAGGGGAGAGACCCAGTACTTC. This gives the protein CASSPNRGETQYF.

This sequence joins TRBV19 and TRBJ2-3; 8 bases line up with TRBD1. CDR1 LNHDA and CDR2 SQIVND come from the germline V gene (reference sequence). V trimming: 8 bases; J trimming: 3 bases; junction bases outside the gene matches: 10. The CDR3 runs to 15 residues. Here the CDR3 DNA reads TGTGCCAGTGAGCCGACAGGGGAAAGGACAGATACGCAGTATTTT. It encodes CASEPTGERTDTQYF.

A single count supports this clone. This rearrangement joins TRBV20-1 to TRBJ2-7; D perhaps matches TRBD2 (6 bases). Trimming removed 6 bases at V and 7 bases at J, with 13 bases between. CDR3 length equals 11 residues. Germline CDR1 and CDR2: DFQATT and SNEGSKA (reference sequence). The CDR3 DNA is TGCAGTGCGGGGGACTCCTGGGAGCAGTACTTC. This translates into CSAGDSWEQYF.

This clone was found once. The chain uses TRBV7-9 and TRBJ1-2; D unclear. The germline V gene has CDR1 SEHNR and CDR2 FQNEAQ (reference sequence). Deletions cut 3 bases from V and 5 bases from J, with 10 bases between. The CDR3 is 13 amino acids. The DNA for the CDR3 is TGTGCCAGCAGCTTCGACTCTGAATATGGCTACACCTTC. Protein sequence: CASSFDSEYGYTF.

The chain has TRBV3-1 (or the pseudogene TRBV3-2) and TRBJ2-2, with 8 bases that match TRBD1. The germline CDR1 and CDR2 sequences are LGHDT and YNNKEL (reference sequence). The CDR3 contains 15 residues. The V and J ends lost 1 base and 3 bases, in that order; junction bases with no gene match: 1. The CDR3 region has the DNA TGTGCCAGCAGCCAAGGGACAGGGTACACCGGGGAGCTGTTTTTT. Its translation is CASSQGTGYTGELFF.

V and J are TRBV10-3 and TRBJ2-7; 7 nucleotides line up with TRBD1. CDR3 length: 14 residues. The J segment lost 0 bases and the V segment lost 4 bases, leaving 3 bases of the junction unmatched. Germline V gene data show CDR1 as ENHRY and CDR2 as SYGVKD. DNA of the CDR3: TGTGCCATCAGTGGGGGACAGTCCTCCTACGAGCAGTACTTC. As protein: CAISGGQSSYEQYF.

This clone was counted once. The chain is built from TRBV7-2 and TRBJ2-3, with D perhaps TRBD2 (5 bases). The germline CDR1 and CDR2 sequences are SGHTA and FQGNSA. This CDR3 contains 16 residues. Trimming removed 6 bases from V and 3 bases from J, with 19 bases in between. The CDR3 spells CASRPVVLGKTDTQYF. CDR3 nucleotides: TGTGCCAGCAGGCCAGTAGTACTAGGAAAAACAGATACGCAGTATTTT.

This clone appeared once. The chain couples TRBV5-1 to TRBJ2-3, with D unresolved. The CDR3 has 12 amino acids. Germline V gene data show CDR1 as SGHRS and CDR2 as YFSETQ. Deletions cut 1 base from V and 4 bases from J, with 4 bases between. Here the CDR3 reads CASSLPADTQYF. CDR3 nucleotides: TGCGCCAGCAGCTTGCCCGCAGATACGCAGTATTTT. Complete variable domain (other parts from reference TRBV5-1 and TRBJ2-3): KAGVTQTPRYLIKTRGQQVTLSCSPISGHRSVSWYQQTPGQGLQFLFEYFSETQRNKGNFPGRFSGRQFSNSRSEMNVSTLELGDSALYLCASSLPADTQYFGPGTRLTVL.

V is TRBV19 and J is TRBJ1-5, with TRBD1 matching 7 bases. The CDR3 is 17 amino acids. Germline V gene sequence: CDR1 LNHDA, CDR2 SQIVND (reference sequence). V dropped 3 bases and J dropped 2; count of bases not matched to a gene: 10. This CDR3 reads CASSMVTQGLRNQPQHF. The DNA of the CDR3 is TGTGCCAGTAGTATGGTTACACAGGGGCTACGCAATCAGCCCCAGCATTTT.

The chain couples TRBV28 to TRBJ1-2, with no clear D. The V gene's germline CDR1 is MDHEN and CDR2 SYDVKM. The CDR3 consists of 11 residues. The V end lost 7 bases, the J end lost 8 bases, and 11 bases lay between the germline ends. This CDR3 reads CASTGVEGYTF. In nucleotides, the CDR3 is TGTGCCAGCACCGGGGTCGAGGGCTACACCTTC.

The rearrangement joins TRBV7-2 to TRBJ2-7; 9 positions match TRBD2. CDR1 SGHTA and CDR2 FQGNSA come from the germline V gene. This CDR3 is 17 amino acids long. Germline trimming cut 1 base from V and 0 bases from J; bases unmatched to any gene: 7. CDR3 nucleotide sequence: TGTGCCAGCAGCTTAGTGATGGCGGGAGGGCCCTCCTACGAGCAGTACTTC. It encodes CASSLVMAGGPSYEQYF.

This chain's CDR3 is CASSEWREGRYEQYF. Here the CDR3 DNA reads TGTGCCAGCAGTGAATGGAGGGAAGGACGCTACGAGCAGTACTTC. J is TRBJ2-7 and V is TRBV25-1, with D tentatively TRBD2 (6 bases). This CDR3 is built from 15 residues. V was pared by 1 base and J by 3 bases, with 13 bases between. Germline V gene data show CDR1 as MGHDK and CDR2 as SYGVNS.

V and J are TRBV9 and TRBJ2-1; a weak D match, TRBD2 (7 bases). The germline CDR1 and CDR2 sequences are SGDLS and YYNGEE. Trimming took off 2 bases at V and 1 base at J, with 13 bases between the two ends. The CDR3 contains 16 residues. Here the CDR3 reads CASSVSGGISYNEQFF. In DNA form, the CDR3 reads TGTGCCAGCAGCGTCTCGGGGGGCATTTCCTACAATGAGCAGTTCTTC.

The CDR3 is CASSLETGTGVYEKLFF. The CDR3 coding sequence is TGTGCCAGCAGCTTGGAAACCGGGACAGGGGTTTACGAAAAACTGTTTTTT. The J gene is TRBJ1-4, the V gene TRBV5-5; 10 bases agree with TRBD1. The CDR3 spans 17 residues. Germline V gene data show CDR1 as SGHKS and CDR2 as YYEKEE (reference sequence). V lost 0 bases and J lost 8; bases outside the gene matches: 10.

On this clone itself: A read error may account for a junction end that differs from germline. The CDR3 DNA is TGTGCTAGCAGCTCCATAGCGGGATCCCTCTACAATGAGCAGTTCTTC. Translation gives CASSSIAGSLYNEQFF. The chain uses TRBV7-7 and TRBJ2-1; 8 bases are a match to TRBD2. Germline-derived CDR1 and CDR2 are SSHAT and FNYEAQ (reference sequence). This CDR3 region has 16 residues.

This clone was detected only once. The gene calls are TRBV9 and TRBJ1-3; 8 nucleotides agree with TRBD1. Germline-derived CDR1 and CDR2 are SGDLS and YYNGEE. Unmatched junction bases numbered 14, after V lost 3 bases and J lost 0 bases. CDR3 length equals 19 residues. The CDR3 region has the DNA TGTGCCAGCAGCGCCCAGACCGGGACAGGAGCACCCTCTGGAAACACCATATATTTT. Translation: CASSAQTGTGAPSGNTIYF.

The gene calls are TRBV5-4 and TRBJ2-3; tentative D call: TRBD1 (6 bases). This CDR3 comprises 13 residues. Germline CDR1 is SGHNT and CDR2 is YYREEE (reference sequence). Trimming took off 3 bases at V and 5 bases at J, with 10 bases between the two ends. The CDR3 DNA reads TGTGCCAGCAGCTCCCAGGGGCTAGATACGCAGTATTTT. This codes for CASSSQGLDTQYF. The complete variable domain, with remaining parts taken from reference TRBV5-4 and TRBJ2-3, reads ETGVTQSPTHLIKTRGQQVTLRCSSQSGHNTVSWYQQALGQGPQFIFQYYREEENGRGNFPPRFSGLQFPNYSSELNVNALELDDSALYLCASSSQGLDTQYFGPGTRLTVL.